Below are 16 T cell receptor beta chains sequenced from a single sample in a study of cytomegalovirus exposure and HLA in healthy donors. Data came from immunoSEQ multiplex PCR; TCRdb stores just in-frame clones and leaves some out. The table shows about 160,000 clones, with nearly 90% occurring only once. The sequencing input was PBMCs. The receptors were sampled from a young man in good health and CMV-seropositive.

The rearrangement uses TRBV6-5 and TRBJ2-3; D possibly corresponds to TRBD2 (6 bases). The CDR3 loop spans 14 amino acids. In germline, CDR1 is MNHEY, CDR2 SVGAGI. The ends were cut back, 2 bases at V and 4 bases at J, with 10 bases in the middle. This chain's CDR3 is CASSYPGAADTQYF. As DNA, the CDR3 is TGTGCCAGCAGTTACCCGGGAGCGGCAGATACGCAGTATTTT.

The chain links TRBV6-1 to TRBJ2-5; D might be TRBD1 (5 bases). This CDR3 is built from 14 residues. Looked up from germline, CDR1 is MNHNS and CDR2 is SASEGT. Trimming cost V 2 bases and J 2 bases, with 9 bases left between them. DNA of the CDR3: TGTGCCAGCAGTGAATCAGGGATGCAAGAGACCCAGTACTTC. This codes for CASSESGMQETQYF.

This chain uses TRBV6-5 with TRBJ1-2, with a possible D match to TRBD1 (6 bases). This CDR3 has 16 amino acids. V gave up 2 bases and J gave up 2 bases, with 15 bases separating them. Looked up from germline, CDR1 is MNHEY and CDR2 is SVGAGI. Written as DNA, the CDR3 is TGTGCCAGCAGTTACCCCCTACGCGGGGGCAACTATGGCTACACCTTC. This codes for CASSYPLRGGNYGYTF.

J is TRBJ2-1 and V is TRBV19, with 8 bases fitting TRBD1. The germline gives CDR1 LNHDA, CDR2 SQIVND (reference sequence). Trimming took 3 bases from V and 9 from J; bases not matched to a gene: 13. The CDR3 sequence is 16 residues long. This chain's CDR3 is CASSIFETGVYAEQFF. In DNA form, the CDR3 reads TGTGCCAGTAGTATTTTTGAGACAGGGGTTTACGCTGAGCAGTTCTTC. Combining the CDR3 with reference TRBV19 and TRBJ2-1 gives the whole variable domain DGGITQSPKYLFRKEGQNVTLSCEQNLNHDAMYWYRQDPGQGLRLIYYSQIVNDFQKGDIAEGYSVSREKKESFPLTVTSAQKNPTAFYLCASSIFETGVYAEQFFGPGTRLTVL.

The V call is TRBV2, the J call TRBJ1-5, with 10 bases that match TRBD1. The CDR3 loop spans 16 amino acids. CDR1 and CDR2 (germline): SNHLY, FYNNEI. The V gene end was trimmed by 5 bases and the J gene end by 0 bases; junction bases not matched to a gene: 4. For the CDR3, the DNA is TGTGCCAGCAGTACCGGGACAGGGGTTAGCAATCAGCCCCAGCATTTT. Translating it yields CASSTGTGVSNQPQHF.

This chain uses TRBV29-1 with TRBJ1-5; D is perhaps TRBD1 (5 bases). The V gene's germline CDR1 is SQVTM and CDR2 ANQGSEA. Trimming stripped 7 bases from V and 2 bases from J, with 12 bases between. The CDR3 has 13 amino acids. The CDR3 sequence is CSADLGGNQPQHF. The DNA for the CDR3 is TGCAGCGCCGACCTAGGGGGCAATCAGCCCCAGCATTTT.

The V and J genes are TRBV5-1 and TRBJ2-5; 9 nucleotides align to TRBD1. Germline V gene sequence: CDR1 SGHRS, CDR2 YFSETQ. The CDR3 loop spans 14 amino acids. Losses at the gene ends were 4 bases for V and 5 bases for J; bases not matched to a gene: 6. CDR3 in DNA: TGCGCCAGCAGCCCCGAGACAGGGGGTGAGACCCAGTACTTC. It codes for CASSPETGGETQYF.

The V call is TRBV5-6, the J call TRBJ2-2; D not certain. Trimming removed 4 bases from V and 6 bases from J, with 13 bases in between. The CDR3 spans 14 residues. CDR1 is SGHDT and CDR2 is YYEEEE in the germline V gene. Here the CDR3 DNA reads TGTGCCAGCAGCCCGCCGAGCGTTCCCGGGGAGCTGTTTTTT. Its protein product is CASSPPSVPGELFF.

The sample holds a few counts of this clone. The chain carries TRBV6-1 and TRBJ2-7; TRBD2 might be the D (6 bases). Germline V gives CDR1 MNHNS, CDR2 SASEGT. CDR3 size: 13 residues. V shed 4 bases and J shed 2 bases, with 9 bases lying between them. The CDR3 sequence: CASSGRGAYEQYF. The CDR3, as DNA: TGTGCCAGCAGTGGGCGGGGCGCCTACGAGCAGTACTTC.

The chain has TRBV30 and TRBJ2-2; tentatively, D is TRBD2 (5 bases). The CDR3 totals 15 residues. V was pared by 2 bases and J by 3 bases, with 13 bases between. Germline CDR1 is GTSNPN and CDR2 is SVGIG (reference sequence). CDR3 bases: TGTGCCTGGAGTCGACGCGGGCCCGACACCGGGGAGCTGTTTTTT. Encoded protein: CAWSRRGPDTGELFF.

The genes are TRBV28 and TRBJ1-2, with 7 bases identical to TRBD1. This CDR3 region has 14 residues. V gave up 5 bases and J gave up 8 bases; unmatched junction bases: 11. Germline-derived CDR1 and CDR2 are MDHEN and SYDVKM. CDR3 protein: CASSTLDRGQGYTF. The CDR3 region has the DNA TGTGCCAGCAGTACCTTGGATAGGGGGCAAGGCTACACCTTC.

DNA of the CDR3: TGTGCCAGCAGTCCGATCAGCGGGAGCACAGATACGCAGTATTTT. Its translation is CASSPISGSTDTQYF. The chain is built from TRBV7-3 and TRBJ2-3; D possibly corresponds to TRBD2 (6 bases). V was cut by 6 bases and J by 0 bases, with 13 bases left in between. This CDR3 is built from 15 residues. CDR1 SGHTA and CDR2 FQGTGA come from the germline V gene.

The rearrangement joins TRBV5-1 to TRBJ2-1, with a weak D call TRBD2 (5 bases). Germline values: CDR1 SGHRS, CDR2 YFSETQ. The CDR3 loop spans 15 amino acids. Trimming removed 0 bases from V and 2 bases from J, with 9 bases in between. The CDR3 nucleotides read TGCGCCAGCAGCTTGGTTTTTAGCGCCTACAATGAGCAGTTCTTC. Its translation is CASSLVFSAYNEQFF.

This chain links TRBV2 with TRBJ2-1, with TRBD2 as a possible D gene (6 bases). V gave up 1 base and J gave up 7 bases, with 14 bases separating them. CDR3 length: 15 residues. Germline V lookup: CDR1 SNHLY, CDR2 FYNNEI. The CDR3 DNA reads TGTGCCAGCAGTGAAGGGATACTAGCTTTGAATGAGCAGTTCTTC. The encoded protein is CASSEGILALNEQFF.

The chain joins TRBV25-1 to TRBJ2-3; D might be TRBD2 (5 bases). Trimming took off 1 base at V and 6 bases at J, with 17 bases between the two ends. The CDR3 sequence is 16 residues long. CDR1 MGHDK and CDR2 SYGVNS come from the germline V gene. The CDR3: CASSEWSRGLSDTQYF. Here the CDR3 DNA reads TGTGCCAGCAGTGAATGGTCAAGAGGGCTCAGTGATACGCAGTATTTT.

The chain carries TRBV27 and TRBJ2-7, with no clear D. The V end was cut by 4 bases, the J end by 2 bases, with 6 bases between. CDR1 and CDR2 (germline): MNHEY, SMNVEV (reference sequence). This CDR3 comprises 12 residues. The CDR3 DNA follows: TGTGCCAGCAGTTCGACTCCCTACGAGCAGTACTTC. This codes for CASSSTPYEQYF.